Each of the 4 T cell receptor beta chains below was sequenced from the same sample in a study of T-cell memory formation after mild COVID-19. TCRdb reprocessed the 5' RACE reads with MiXCR, giving one entry per CDR3 protein. Found here are around 55,000 distinct CDR3 sequences, roughly 9.5% of them singletons; the top ten hold about 1.2%. Sequencing used PBMCs or a T cell subset sorted from them (not recorded which). The receptors stem from a man younger than 35 who had mild COVID-19 (a few samples of this study predate the infection). Cell type and time point are not known.

This clonotype came up a few times. V is TRBV7-2 and J is TRBJ2-1, with 7 positions matching TRBD2. Unmatched junction bases numbered 7, after V lost 1 base and J lost 4 bases. In germline, CDR1 is SGHTA, CDR2 FQGNSA. The CDR3 consists of 16 residues. CDR3 nucleotide sequence: TGTGCCAGCAGCTTAGTGCGTCTAGCGGTTTACAATGAGCAGTTCTTC. It encodes CASSLVRLAVYNEQFF.

The chain uses TRBV5-6 and TRBJ1-2; no clear D. CDR1 is SGHDT, CDR2 YYEEEE, per germline. The V gene lost 0 bases and the J gene lost 4 bases, with 13 bases spanning the gap. The CDR3 runs to 15 residues. In DNA, the CDR3 is TGTGCCAGCAGCTTGGGAACAGCCGAACTCTATGGCTACACCTTC. Its protein product is CASSLGTAELYGYTF. Full variable domain (outside the CDR3, taken from reference TRBV5-6 and TRBJ1-2): DAGVTQSPTHLIKTRGQQVTLRCSPKSGHDTVSWYQQALGQGPQFIFQYYEEEERQRGNFPDRFSGHQFPNYSSELNVNALLLGDSALYLCASSLGTAELYGYTFGSGTRLTVV.

A few counts support this clonotype. The gene calls are TRBV7-2 and TRBJ1-1; no firm D call. The CDR3 sequence is 13 residues long. Trimming removed 5 bases at V and 4 bases at J, with 11 bases between. The germline V gene has CDR1 SGHTA and CDR2 FQGNSA. CDR3 DNA sequence: TGTGCCAGCAGCCGACCTGGTAGCACTGAAGCTTTCTTT. This translates into CASSRPGSTEAFF.

The CDR3: CASSLARTSTQETQYF. The DNA for the CDR3 is TGCGCCAGCAGCTTGGCCCGGACTAGCACCCAAGAGACCCAGTACTTC. The chain has TRBV5-1 and TRBJ2-5; TRBD2 matches 8 bases. The V and J ends lost 0 bases and 1 base, in that order; junction bases with no gene match: 5. This CDR3 region has 16 residues. CDR1 is SGHRS and CDR2 is YFSETQ in the germline V gene.